The 21 T cell receptor beta chains given below trace back to one sample, sequenced in a study of blood T cell repertoires in COVID-19. Clones were read by immunoSEQ multiplex PCR, and TCRdb kept only the in-frame ones, dropping some. The table includes 250,000 to 400,000 clones, around 90% detected once. Material: peripheral blood. Every receptor here comes from a man aged 50-60 years with active or convalescent COVID-19.

This rearrangement joins TRBV2 to TRBJ2-5; 8 nucleotides align to TRBD2. Germline-derived CDR1 and CDR2 are SNHLY and FYNNEI. This CDR3 is 14 amino acids long. Trimming cost V 8 bases and J 2 bases; bases outside gene matches: 7. Here the CDR3 reads CASLRERGQETQYF. The CDR3, as DNA: TGTGCCAGCTTGCGGGAGCGGGGGCAAGAGACCCAGTACTTC.

The V and J genes are TRBV6-5 and TRBJ1-2, with TRBD1 matching over 7 bases. Germline loops: CDR1 MNHEY, CDR2 SVGAGI. This CDR3 region has 14 residues. Losses at the gene ends were 4 bases for V and 6 bases for J; bases not matched to a gene: 8. CDR3 nucleotides: TGTGCCAGCAGTTCTTACAGGGGTCGCCATGGCTACACCTTC. This sequence encodes CASSSYRGRHGYTF.

The chain employs TRBV5-1 and TRBJ2-5; the match to TRBD2 covers 10 bases. This CDR3 spans 17 amino acids. Germline V gene data show CDR1 as SGHRS and CDR2 as YFSETQ. Germline trimming cut 0 bases from V and 1 base from J; bases unmatched to any gene: 6. CDR3 region: CASSLVPSGGPQETQYF. The CDR3 DNA reads TGCGCCAGCAGCTTGGTCCCTAGCGGGGGCCCCCAAGAGACCCAGTACTTC.

V usage is TRBV6-2 or TRBV6-3 and J usage is TRBJ2-1; 8 bases fit TRBD2. In germline, CDR1 is MNHEY, CDR2 SVGEGT. This CDR3 has 15 amino acids. J lost 3 bases, V lost 4 bases, and 5 bases had no gene match. The CDR3 nucleotides read TGTGCCAGCAGTTCTGCTAGCGGGTTCTACAATGAGCAGTTCTTC. Its translation is CASSSASGFYNEQFF.

The genes are TRBV19 and TRBJ1-4, with 9 bases lining up with TRBD1. CDR1 and CDR2 (germline): LNHDA, SQIVND (reference sequence). The length of the CDR3 is 16 residues. V lost 5 bases and J lost 6; bases outside the gene matches: 10. The CDR3 DNA reads as TGTGCCAGTAGTGTCGCCGGGGACAGGGAGTATGAAAAACTGTTTTTT. This codes for CASSVAGDREYEKLFF. Together with reference TRBV19 and TRBJ1-4, the CDR3 gives the full variable domain: DGGITQSPKYLFRKEGQNVTLSCEQNLNHDAMYWYRQDPGQGLRLIYYSQIVNDFQKGDIAEGYSVSREKKESFPLTVTSAQKNPTAFYLCASSVAGDREYEKLFFGSGTQLSVL.

The V gene is TRBV2, the J gene TRBJ1-4; tentative D call: TRBD1 (6 bases). Per the germline V gene, CDR1 is SNHLY and CDR2 is FYNNEI. Trimming shortened V by 2 bases and J by 5 bases, and 6 bases separated the two germline ends. The CDR3 spans 13 residues. CDR3 sequence: CASSEQGNEKLFF. CDR3 DNA sequence: TGTGCCAGCAGTGAACAGGGGAATGAAAAACTGTTTTTT.

V and J are TRBV15 and TRBJ2-5; 11 bases are shared with TRBD2. From germline, CDR1 is LNHNV and CDR2 YYDKDF (reference sequence). The length of the CDR3 is 19 residues. V trimming: 1 base; J trimming: 5 bases; junction bases outside the gene matches: 15. DNA of the CDR3: TGTGCCACCAGCAGAGGGCTAGCGGGGGGACACGCGATCAGGGAGACCCAGTACTTC. Translated: CATSRGLAGGHAIRETQYF.

The genes are TRBV6-5 and TRBJ1-1; D unresolved. CDR1 MNHEY and CDR2 SVGAGI come from the germline V gene. V lost 2 bases to trimming and J lost 0 bases, with 10 bases between them. This CDR3 is built from 15 residues. The chain's CDR3 is CASSYREGMNTEAFF. In nucleotides, the CDR3 is TGTGCCAGCAGTTACCGGGAGGGAATGAACACTGAAGCTTTCTTT.

The chain joins TRBV10-3 to TRBJ2-7; D might be TRBD2 (6 bases). Germline values: CDR1 ENHRY, CDR2 SYGVKD. This CDR3 is built from 14 residues. Trimming took 8 bases from V and 2 from J, leaving 16 bases between them. The DNA for the CDR3 is TGTGCCATCCGGACGGGGACTGATACCTACGAGCAGTACTTC. Encoded protein: CAIRTGTDTYEQYF.

The J gene is TRBJ2-2, the V gene TRBV5-1, with TRBD1 matching over 8 bases. This CDR3 has 17 amino acids. Germline V lookup: CDR1 SGHRS, CDR2 YFSETQ. After removal of 0 bases from V and 8 bases from J, the junction contained 12 bases not matched to a gene. CDR3 region: CASSLEQGVFLLGELFF. CDR3 bases: TGCGCCAGCAGCTTGGAACAGGGGGTCTTTCTTTTAGGGGAGCTGTTTTTT.

This rearrangement joins TRBV5-1 to TRBJ1-2, with 9 bases identical to TRBD1. The germline V gene encodes CDR1 SGHRS and CDR2 YFSETQ. The CDR3 totals 17 residues. V gave up 0 bases and J gave up 6 bases; unmatched junction bases: 12. The CDR3 nucleotides read TGCGCCAGCAGCTTGGCCAATACAGGGGGCGTGAAGGATGGCTACACCTTC. Translating it yields CASSLANTGGVKDGYTF.

V and J are TRBV18 and TRBJ2-2, with unresolved D. Trimming took off 1 base at V and 6 bases at J, with 12 bases between the two ends. CDR1 is KGHSH, CDR2 LQKENI, per germline. This CDR3 comprises 15 residues. The CDR3 spells CASSPQLLGSGELFF. The CDR3 DNA sequence: TGTGCCAGCTCACCACAGCTCCTAGGTTCCGGGGAGCTGTTTTTT.

This clone was found once. The chain joins TRBV28 to TRBJ2-1; the match to TRBD2 covers 10 bases. Per germline, CDR1 MDHEN and CDR2 SYDVKM. Trimming at V came to 4 bases and at J to 0 bases, leaving 6 bases not matched to a gene. There are 17 residues in the CDR3. The CDR3 sequence: CASSSSGSRGSYNEQFF. The CDR3 DNA reads as TGTGCCAGCAGTTCTAGCGGGAGCAGGGGCTCCTACAATGAGCAGTTCTTC.

This rearrangement joins TRBV10-3 to TRBJ1-1; the match to TRBD1 covers 10 bases. CDR1 and CDR2 (germline): ENHRY, SYGVKD. V trimming: 8 bases; J trimming: 5 bases; junction bases outside the gene matches: 8. The CDR3 runs 14 residues. CDR3 loop: CAIGRQGALTEAFF. The DNA of the CDR3 is TGTGCCATCGGGAGACAGGGGGCGCTTACTGAAGCTTTCTTT.

The genes are TRBV20-1 and TRBJ1-4, with TRBD1 identical over 9 bases. Germline V gene data show CDR1 as DFQATT and CDR2 as SNEGSKA (reference sequence). V lost 3 bases to trimming and J lost 8 bases; unmatched junction nucleotides: 7. The CDR3 is made up of 14 amino acids. CDR3 sequence: CSASRQGVGEKLFF. In DNA, the CDR3 is TGCAGTGCTAGTAGACAGGGGGTTGGGGAAAAACTGTTTTTT.

The rearrangement joins TRBV7-2 to TRBJ1-5; D might be TRBD1 (5 bases). CDR3 length equals 15 residues. Germline values: CDR1 SGHTA, CDR2 FQGNSA. The V end was cut by 2 bases, the J end by 10 bases, with 18 bases between. CDR3 loop: CASSLQGKGAGPQHF. The CDR3 bases are TGTGCCAGCAGCTTACAGGGTAAGGGCGCGGGACCCCAGCATTTT.

The rearrangement uses TRBV6-6 and TRBJ1-6; D ambiguous. The germline V gene encodes CDR1 MNHNY and CDR2 SVGAGI (reference sequence). The CDR3 totals 14 residues. V shed 9 bases and J shed 7 bases, with 16 bases lying between them. The CDR3 region is CASAQDGVNSPLHF. In DNA form, the CDR3 reads TGTGCCAGTGCCCAGGACGGGGTGAATTCACCCCTCCACTTT.

The genes are TRBV30 and TRBJ1-3; 7 bases fit TRBD1. Germline V gene sequence: CDR1 GTSNPN, CDR2 SVGIG (reference sequence). The CDR3 is made up of 15 amino acids. Trimming cost V 2 bases and J 0 bases; bases outside gene matches: 4. CDR3 sequence (DNA): TGTGCCTGGAGTACAGGGGAAAGCTCTGGAAACACCATATATTTT. This translates into CAWSTGESSGNTIYF.

In this sample, this clone turned up once. The chain couples TRBV5-1 to TRBJ2-1; 7 positions agree with TRBD1. The germline V gene has CDR1 SGHRS and CDR2 YFSETQ. The CDR3 runs to 15 residues. The trim removed 4 bases at V and 2 bases at J, leaving 6 bases unmatched. The chain's CDR3 is CASSLRDSTYNEQFF. The DNA of the CDR3 is TGCGCCAGCAGCCTCCGGGACAGCACCTACAATGAGCAGTTCTTC.

The V and J genes are TRBV24-1 and TRBJ1-2; 7 positions agree with TRBD1. The CDR3 runs to 15 residues. The germline V gene encodes CDR1 KGHDR and CDR2 SFDVKD. Trimming took 5 bases from V and 0 from J; bases not matched to a gene: 5. CDR3 in DNA: TGTGCCACCAGTGGCGGAGGGGGCCCTAACTATGGCTACACCTTC. Protein product: CATSGGGGPNYGYTF.

This sequence joins TRBV19 and TRBJ1-2, with D uncertain. Trimming left V 2 bases short and J 0 bases short, with 16 bases between. This CDR3 is 17 amino acids long. Germline V CDR1 and CDR2: LNHDA, SQIVND (reference sequence). CDR3 nucleotide sequence: TGTGCCAGTAGTATACGACTCGGATATGGAGCTAACTATGGCTACACCTTC. Encoded protein: CASSIRLGYGANYGYTF. The full variable domain, with the rest looked up from reference TRBV19 and TRBJ1-2, is DGGITQSPKYLFRKEGQNVTLSCEQNLNHDAMYWYRQDPGQGLRLIYYSQIVNDFQKGDIAEGYSVSREKKESFPLTVTSAQKNPTAFYLCASSIRLGYGANYGYTFGSGTRLTVV.